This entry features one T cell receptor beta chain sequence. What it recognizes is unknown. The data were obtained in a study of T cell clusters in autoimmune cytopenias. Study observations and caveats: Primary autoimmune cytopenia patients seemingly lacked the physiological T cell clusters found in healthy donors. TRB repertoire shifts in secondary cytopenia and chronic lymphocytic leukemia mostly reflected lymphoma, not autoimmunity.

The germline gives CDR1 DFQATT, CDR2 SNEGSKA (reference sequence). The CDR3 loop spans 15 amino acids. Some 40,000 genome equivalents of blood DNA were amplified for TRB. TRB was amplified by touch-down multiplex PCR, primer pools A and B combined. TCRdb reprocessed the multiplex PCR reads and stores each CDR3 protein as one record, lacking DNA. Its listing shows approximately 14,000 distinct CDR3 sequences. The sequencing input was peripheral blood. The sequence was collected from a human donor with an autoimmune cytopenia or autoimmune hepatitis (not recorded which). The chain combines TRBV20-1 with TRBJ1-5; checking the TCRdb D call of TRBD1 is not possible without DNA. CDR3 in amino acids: CSATRQGNFNQPQHF.